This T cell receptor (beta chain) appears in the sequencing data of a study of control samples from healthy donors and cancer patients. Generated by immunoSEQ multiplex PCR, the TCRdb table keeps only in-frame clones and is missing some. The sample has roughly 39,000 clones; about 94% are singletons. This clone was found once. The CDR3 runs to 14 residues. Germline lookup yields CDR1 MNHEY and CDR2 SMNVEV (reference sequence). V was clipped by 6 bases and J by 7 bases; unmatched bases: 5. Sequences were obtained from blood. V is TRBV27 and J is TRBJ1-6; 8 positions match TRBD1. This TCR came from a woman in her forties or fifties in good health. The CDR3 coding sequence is TGTGCCAGCAGCCGTAGACAGGGGAATTCACCCCTCCACTTT. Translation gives CASSRRQGNSPLHF.